This T cell receptor beta chain was retrieved from a study of T-cell memory formation after mild COVID-19. Study context: TCR clusters were mostly donor specific.

5'RACE, which relied on constant-segment primers, yielded TCR alpha and TCR beta cDNA libraries carrying sample barcodes and UMIs. TCRdb reprocessed the 5' RACE reads with MiXCR, giving one entry per CDR3 protein. The sample lists 250,000 to 300,000 distinct CDR3 sequences, about 16% occurring once. This clonotype was observed many times. Input material: PBMCs or a T cell subset sorted from them (not recorded which). This receptor was taken from a man aged 18 to 35 who had mild COVID-19 (a few samples of this study predate the infection). Cell type and time point are not known.

CDR3 coding DNA: TGTGCCAGCAGTACCCGGGAGCAAGAGACCCAGTACTTC. Residues: CASSTREQETQYF. The rearrangement links TRBV12-3 or TRBV12-4 to TRBJ2-5; D might be TRBD2 (6 bases). The CDR3 loop spans 13 amino acids. V gave up 5 bases and J gave up 2 bases, with 9 bases separating them.